This T cell receptor beta chain derives from a study of T cells after yellow fever vaccination. Whole-study context: Low-cell-number fractions underwent preparation using SMART-Seq v4 Ultra Low Input. Findings and limits, study-wide: Post-booster reappearance was seen for most primary-vaccination clones (96% CD4, around 90% CD8). The secondary T-cell response peaked on day 5, not day 15, but was weaker.

As concerns this clonotype: Its antigen is still unknown.

TCRdb ran MiXCR on the 5' RACE reads and lists one entry per CDR3 protein. The sample lists over 110,000 distinct CDR3 sequences, approximately 7.7% occurring once. Deletions cut 0 bases from V and 1 base from J, with 15 bases between. Looked up from germline, CDR1 is SGHRS and CDR2 is YFSETQ. The CDR3 extends over 17 amino acids. The sequencing used CD4+ T cells sorted from PBMCs, collected 5 days after the yellow fever booster vaccination. The chain employs TRBV5-1 and TRBJ2-3; D possibly corresponds to TRBD2 (6 bases). This receptor was identified in a man aged 25 to 40 who received the YFV17D yellow fever vaccine. The CDR3 is CASSLGFGTGRTDTQYF. CDR3 coding DNA: TGCGCCAGCAGCTTGGGCTTCGGGACTGGACGCACAGATACGCAGTATTTT.